The following is a T cell receptor (beta chain) sequence with its context. Its antigen is not known. The sample originates from a study of CD8+CD57+ T cells in acquired aplastic anemia. Looking at the study overall: Sorted cells (CD4+ and CD8+) yielded DNA amounts that averaged about 3.4 ug.

Study results and caveats: Roughly 27 sequences, all CD8+ CDR3, were shared between patients and controls. Simpson's diversity of CD8+ cells was not significantly different in patients compared with controls.

The CDR3 spans 15 residues. Trimming shortened V by 1 base and J by 4 bases, and 11 bases separated the two germline ends. Germline V lookup: CDR1 SGHTA, CDR2 FQGNSA. CDR3 and TCR beta VDJ profiling relied on a genomic DNA template. A single record per CDR3 protein comes from TCRdb applying MiXCR to the reads. The table has about 170,000 distinct CDR3 sequences, about 64% seen once; the top ten hold 45%. The TCR was taken from a human donor in good health. Source material: sorted CD4+, CD8+, or CD8+CD57+ T cells (not recorded which) from PBMCs. This sequence joins TRBV7-2 and TRBJ1-5; a possible D gene is TRBD1 (6 bases). The CDR3 sequence: CASSLVTGQNQPQHF. CDR3 DNA: TGTGCCAGCAGCTTAGTGACTGGACAGAATCAGCCCCAGCATTTT. Full variable domain (outside the CDR3, taken from reference TRBV7-2 and TRBJ1-5): GAGVSQSPSNKVTEKGKDVELRCDPISGHTALYWYRQSLGQGLEFLIYFQGNSAPDKSGLPSDRFSAERTGGSVSTLTIQRTQQEDSAVYLCASSLVTGQNQPQHFGDGTRLSIL.